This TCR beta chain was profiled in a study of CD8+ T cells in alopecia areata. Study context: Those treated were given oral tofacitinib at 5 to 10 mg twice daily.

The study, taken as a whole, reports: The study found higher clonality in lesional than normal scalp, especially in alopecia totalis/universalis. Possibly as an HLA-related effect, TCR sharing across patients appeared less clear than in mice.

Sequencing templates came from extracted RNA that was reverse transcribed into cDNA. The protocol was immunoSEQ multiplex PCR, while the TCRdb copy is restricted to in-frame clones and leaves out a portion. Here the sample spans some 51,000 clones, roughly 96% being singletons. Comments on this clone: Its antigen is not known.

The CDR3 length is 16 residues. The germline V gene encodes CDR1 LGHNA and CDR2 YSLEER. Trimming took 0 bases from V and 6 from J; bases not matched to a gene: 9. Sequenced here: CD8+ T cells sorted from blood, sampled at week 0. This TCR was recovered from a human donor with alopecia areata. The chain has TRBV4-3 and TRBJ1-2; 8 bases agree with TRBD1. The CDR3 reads CASSQDLKDRVNGYTF. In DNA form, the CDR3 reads TGCGCCAGCAGCCAAGATCTAAAGGACAGGGTTAATGGCTACACCTTC.